This T cell receptor beta chain was captured by sequencing in a study of T cell responses to AZD1222 COVID-19 vaccine. Study-wide context: Pooled together were second doses at about 4 or about 12 weeks. The study, taken as a whole, reports: Vaccine-associated CD4 TCRs ranged over spike, dominating at 160-218 and 743-854. At study baseline, merely about 6 AZD1222 recipients were seropositive. With two AZD1222 doses given, Spike-specific TCR breadth and depth both rose.

Note on this clone: Its antigen remains unknown.

Sequencing used immunoSEQ multiplex PCR; TCRdb keeps in-frame clones, though not all of them. The table has 130,000 to 150,000 clones, roughly 90% seen once. The V gene's germline CDR1 is MDHEN and CDR2 SYDVKM. The V end was cut by 3 bases, the J end by 0 bases, with 9 bases between. The length of the CDR3 is 15 residues. Source: peripheral blood, taken on day 0 of AZD1222 vaccination. V usage is TRBV28 and J usage is TRBJ2-4, with D unresolved. The sequence derives from an adult in good health. The chain's CDR3 is CASSFMGLAKNIQYF. As DNA, the CDR3 is TGTGCCAGCAGTTTTATGGGTCTAGCCAAAAACATTCAGTACTTC.